This T cell receptor beta chain was observed in a study of blood T cell repertoires in COVID-19. Profiled with immunoSEQ multiplex PCR; TCRdb holds only in-frame clones, not every one. Of 250,000 to 300,000 clones listed, 89% are singletons. This receptor was taken from a woman aged 60-75 years who had recovered from COVID-19. Input material: PBMCs or T cells enriched from blood (not recorded which).

The CDR3 is CASSEWRRGVNYGYTF. In DNA, the CDR3 is TGCGCCAGCAGTGAGTGGCGGCGGGGGGTTAACTATGGCTACACCTTC. The chain is built from TRBV10-2 and TRBJ1-2, with D possibly being TRBD1 (5 bases). The V end was cut by 1 base, the J end by 1 base, with 13 bases between. Germline values: CDR1 WSHSY, CDR2 SAAADI. This CDR3 is built from 16 residues.